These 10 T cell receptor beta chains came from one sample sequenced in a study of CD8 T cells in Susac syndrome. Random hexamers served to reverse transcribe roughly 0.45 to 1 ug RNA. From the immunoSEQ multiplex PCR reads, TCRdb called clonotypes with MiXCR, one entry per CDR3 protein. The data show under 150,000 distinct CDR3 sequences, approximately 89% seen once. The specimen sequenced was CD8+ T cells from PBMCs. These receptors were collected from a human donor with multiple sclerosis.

CDR3: CASSPSGQETQYF. The DNA of the CDR3 is TGTGCCAGCAGTCCTAGCGGCCAAGAGACCCAGTACTTC. The gene calls are TRBV28 and TRBJ2-5; TRBD2 matches 7 bases. V trimming: 5 bases; J trimming: 1 base; junction bases outside the gene matches: 1. The CDR3 has 13 residues. Germline CDR1 and CDR2: MDHEN and SYDVKM.

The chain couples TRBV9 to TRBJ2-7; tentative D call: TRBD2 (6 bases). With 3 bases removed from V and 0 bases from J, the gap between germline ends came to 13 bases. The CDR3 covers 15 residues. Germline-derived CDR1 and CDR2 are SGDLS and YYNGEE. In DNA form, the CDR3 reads TGTGCCAGCAGCGCCCAAGCGGGCGGCTCCTACGAGCAGTACTTC. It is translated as CASSAQAGGSYEQYF.

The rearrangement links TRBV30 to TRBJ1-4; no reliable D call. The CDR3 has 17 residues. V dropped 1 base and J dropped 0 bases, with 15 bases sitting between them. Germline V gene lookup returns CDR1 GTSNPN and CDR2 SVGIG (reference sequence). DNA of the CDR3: TGTGCCTGGAGTGATAGGGAGGTTCTAGCAACTAATGAAAAACTGTTTTTT. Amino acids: CAWSDREVLATNEKLFF.

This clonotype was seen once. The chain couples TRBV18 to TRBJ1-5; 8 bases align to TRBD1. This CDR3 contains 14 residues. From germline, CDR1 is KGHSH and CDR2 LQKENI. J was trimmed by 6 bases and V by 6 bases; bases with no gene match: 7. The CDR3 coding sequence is TGTGCCAGCTCGCTAGGACAGGGCGTTCAGCCCCAGCATTTT. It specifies CASSLGQGVQPQHF.

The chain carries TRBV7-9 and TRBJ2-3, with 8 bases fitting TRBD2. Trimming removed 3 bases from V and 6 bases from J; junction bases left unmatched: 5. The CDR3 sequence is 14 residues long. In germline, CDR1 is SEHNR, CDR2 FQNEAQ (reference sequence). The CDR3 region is CASSFGGARDTQYF. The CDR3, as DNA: TGTGCCAGCAGCTTCGGGGGGGCAAGGGATACGCAGTATTTT.

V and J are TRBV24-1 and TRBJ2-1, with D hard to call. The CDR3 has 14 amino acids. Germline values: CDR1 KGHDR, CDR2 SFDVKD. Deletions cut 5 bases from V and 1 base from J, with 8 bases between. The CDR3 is CATSVAESYNEQFF. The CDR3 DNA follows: TGTGCCACCAGTGTGGCGGAATCCTACAATGAGCAGTTCTTC.

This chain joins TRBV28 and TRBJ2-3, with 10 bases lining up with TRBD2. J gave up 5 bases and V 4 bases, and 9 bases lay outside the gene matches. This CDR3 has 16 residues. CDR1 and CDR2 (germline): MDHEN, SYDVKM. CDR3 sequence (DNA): TGTGCCAGCAGTTCTTTAGCGGGAGGATGGGGAGATACGCAGTATTTT. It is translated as CASSSLAGGWGDTQYF.

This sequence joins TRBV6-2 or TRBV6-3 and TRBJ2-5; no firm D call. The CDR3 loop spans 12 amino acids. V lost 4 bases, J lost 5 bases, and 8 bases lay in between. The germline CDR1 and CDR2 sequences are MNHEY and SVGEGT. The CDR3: CASSSSTETQYF. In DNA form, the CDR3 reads TGTGCCAGCAGTTCGTCCACCGAGACCCAGTACTTC.

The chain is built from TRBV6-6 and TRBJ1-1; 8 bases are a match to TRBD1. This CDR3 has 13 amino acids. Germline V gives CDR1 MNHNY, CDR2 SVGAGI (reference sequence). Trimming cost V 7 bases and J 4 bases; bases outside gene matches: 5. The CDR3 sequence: CASTLQGGTEAFF. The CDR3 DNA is TGTGCCAGCACTCTACAGGGGGGCACTGAAGCTTTCTTT.

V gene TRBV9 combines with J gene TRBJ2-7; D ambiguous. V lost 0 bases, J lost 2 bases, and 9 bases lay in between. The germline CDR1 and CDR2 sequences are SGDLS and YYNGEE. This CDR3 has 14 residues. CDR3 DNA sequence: TGTGCCAGCAGCGTAGCTGATTACCCCTACGAGCAGTACTTC. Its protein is CASSVADYPYEQYF.